The 13 T cell receptor beta chains below come from one sample, sequenced in a study of shared T cell receptors in the human thymus. TCRdb's table, derived via immunoSEQ multiplex PCR, lists solely in-frame clones and lacks some. The table lists some 760,000 clones, over 75% of them singletons. These records were also assigned to another study, of human thymus T cells.

The sequenced sample was thymocytes. The receptors originated from a girl younger than two with a congenital heart defect.

The chain uses TRBV18 and TRBJ1-2, with 10 nucleotides matching TRBD1. The CDR3 contains 15 residues. The germline gives CDR1 KGHSH, CDR2 LQKENI. J lost 5 bases, V lost 8 bases, and 11 bases had no gene match. CDR3 nucleotide sequence: TGTGCCAGCGCCGTCCGGGACAGGGGATCGTATGGCTACACCTTC. This codes for CASAVRDRGSYGYTF.

V and J are TRBV9 and TRBJ2-3; 9 bases fit TRBD2. The CDR3 spans 15 residues. V lost 4 bases to trimming and J lost 3 bases; unmatched junction nucleotides: 6. Germline V CDR1 and CDR2: SGDLS, YYNGEE. DNA for the CDR3: TGTGCCAGCAGCCCCGGGACTAGCCAGACAGATACGCAGTATTTT. This encodes CASSPGTSQTDTQYF. Supplemented by reference TRBV9 and TRBJ2-3, the full variable domain reads DSGVTQTPKHLITATGQRVTLRCSPRSGDLSVYWYQQSLDQGLQFLIQYYNGEERAKGNILERFSAQQFPDLHSELNLSSLELGDSALYFCASSPGTSQTDTQYFGPGTRLTVL.

This clone was seen a handful of times. This chain connects TRBV11-2 to TRBJ1-3; a possible D gene is TRBD1 (5 bases). V lost 2 bases and J lost 0, with 14 bases in between. CDR3 size: 17 residues. Germline CDR1 is SGHAT and CDR2 is FQNNGV. This chain's CDR3 is CASSLIPQASSGNTIYF. CDR3 DNA: TGTGCCAGCAGCTTAATTCCACAGGCCTCCTCTGGAAACACCATATATTTT.

The V call is TRBV11-2, the J call TRBJ2-7; D is perhaps TRBD2 (5 bases). V dropped 2 bases and J dropped 4 bases, with 18 bases sitting between them. Per the germline V gene, CDR1 is SGHAT and CDR2 is FQNNGV. The CDR3 loop spans 16 amino acids. The CDR3 region has the DNA TGTGCCAGCAGCTTACTGAATCGAGCGGATACTTACGAGCAGTACTTC. Protein: CASSLLNRADTYEQYF. Filled out from reference TRBV11-2 and TRBJ2-7, the complete variable domain reads EAGVAQSPRYKIIEKRQSVAFWCNPISGHATLYWYQQILGQGPKLLIQFQNNGVVDDSQLPKDRFSAERLKGVDSTLKIQPAKLEDSAVYLCASSLLNRADTYEQYFGPGTRLTVT.

The J gene is TRBJ2-7, the V gene TRBV28; weak D call: TRBD1 (6 bases). This CDR3 has 13 residues. Germline-derived CDR1 and CDR2 are MDHEN and SYDVKM. Trimming stripped 3 bases from V and 3 bases from J, with 9 bases between. The DNA for the CDR3 is TGTGCCAGCAGTTTTGTGGACAGCTACGAGCAGTACTTC. Translating gives CASSFVDSYEQYF.

The chain links TRBV11-3 to TRBJ1-5; perhaps TRBD1 as D (6 bases). The germline V and J ends were trimmed by 1 base and 4 bases, with 14 bases remaining between them. Germline V CDR1 and CDR2: SGHNT, YENEEA. CDR3 length: 16 residues. The CDR3 sequence: CASSLGAGQTNQPQHF. As DNA, the CDR3 is TGTGCCAGCAGCTTAGGGGCCGGACAGACAAATCAGCCCCAGCATTTT.

This sequence joins TRBV11-2 and TRBJ2-7, with a possible D match to TRBD1 (5 bases). V dropped 6 bases and J dropped 2 bases, with 20 bases sitting between them. CDR3 length equals 16 residues. From germline, CDR1 is SGHAT and CDR2 FQNNGV. The CDR3 spells CASRSAPLPRAYEQYF. CDR3 coding DNA: TGTGCCAGCAGGTCGGCCCCCCTTCCCAGGGCCTACGAGCAGTACTTC.

The genes are TRBV5-6 and TRBJ1-6, with D unclear. V was shortened by 2 bases and J by 3 bases, with 9 bases between the two germline ends. This CDR3 comprises 15 residues. Germline V gene lookup returns CDR1 SGHDT and CDR2 YYEEEE. The CDR3 loop reads CASSLLSDYNSPLHF. In DNA form, the CDR3 reads TGTGCCAGCAGCTTACTTTCCGACTATAATTCACCCCTCCACTTT.

The CDR3 reads CASSLKSGTPSNQPQHF. Written as DNA, the CDR3 is TGTGCCAGCAGTTTAAAGTCGGGGACACCCAGCAATCAGCCCCAGCATTTT. This chain connects TRBV28 to TRBJ1-5; D is possibly TRBD1 (6 bases). V lost 2 bases and J 1 base, leaving 15 bases between the germline ends. CDR3 length: 17 residues. Germline CDR1 and CDR2: MDHEN and SYDVKM.

The chain joins TRBV14 to TRBJ1-1, with D uncertain. V lost 4 bases to trimming and J lost 2 bases, with 11 bases between them. Germline loops: CDR1 SGHDN, CDR2 FVKESK. The CDR3 contains 14 residues. CDR3 sequence: CASSPREGNTEAFF. CDR3 sequence (DNA): TGTGCCAGCAGCCCGAGGGAGGGAAACACTGAAGCTTTCTTT.

The chain uses TRBV7-2 and TRBJ2-3, with TRBD2 identical over 10 bases. From germline, CDR1 is SGHTA and CDR2 FQGNSA. V trimming: 4 bases; J trimming: 4 bases; junction bases outside the gene matches: 5. The CDR3 is 15 residues long. The CDR3 DNA follows: TGTGCCAGCAGCTACAGCGGGGGGGCCCCAGATACGCAGTATTTT. This codes for CASSYSGGAPDTQYF.

The chain has TRBV6-1 and TRBJ2-5; 7 bases map to TRBD1. The length of the CDR3 is 14 residues. The germline gives CDR1 MNHNS, CDR2 SASEGT. The trim removed 3 bases at V and 5 bases at J, leaving 6 bases unmatched. This chain's CDR3 is CASSDPDRVETQYF. The CDR3 region has the DNA TGTGCCAGCAGTGACCCAGACAGGGTGGAGACCCAGTACTTC.

The chain couples TRBV4-2 to TRBJ2-3, with D possibly matching TRBD2 (6 bases). The V and J ends lost 0 bases and 3 bases respectively, with 13 bases between them. The CDR3 consists of 16 residues. Germline CDR1 and CDR2: LGHNA and YNFKEQ. DNA for the CDR3: TGTGCCAGCAGCCAAGAGTCCGCCGGGGGAACAGATACGCAGTATTTT. Its protein is CASSQESAGGTDTQYF.